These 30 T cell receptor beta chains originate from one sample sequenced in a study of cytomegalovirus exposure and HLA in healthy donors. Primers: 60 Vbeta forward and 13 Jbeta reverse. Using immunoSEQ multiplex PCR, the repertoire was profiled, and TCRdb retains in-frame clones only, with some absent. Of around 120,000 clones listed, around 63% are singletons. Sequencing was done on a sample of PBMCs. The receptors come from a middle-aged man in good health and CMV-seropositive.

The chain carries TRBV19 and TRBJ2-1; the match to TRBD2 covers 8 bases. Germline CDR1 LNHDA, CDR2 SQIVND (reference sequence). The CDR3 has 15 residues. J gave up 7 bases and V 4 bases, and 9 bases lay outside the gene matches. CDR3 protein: CASSREAGVGNEQFF. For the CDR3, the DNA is TGTGCCAGTAGTAGAGAAGCGGGAGTGGGGAATGAGCAGTTCTTC.

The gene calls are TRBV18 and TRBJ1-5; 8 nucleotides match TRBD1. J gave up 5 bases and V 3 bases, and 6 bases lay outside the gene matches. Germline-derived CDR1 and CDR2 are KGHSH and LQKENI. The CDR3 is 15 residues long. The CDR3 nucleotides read TGTGCCAGCTCACCTTCCGTACAGGGGGATCAGCCCCAGCATTTT. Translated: CASSPSVQGDQPQHF.

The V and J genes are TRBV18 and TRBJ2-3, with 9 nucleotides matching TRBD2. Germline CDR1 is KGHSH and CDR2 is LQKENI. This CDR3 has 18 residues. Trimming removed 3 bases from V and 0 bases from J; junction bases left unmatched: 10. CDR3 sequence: CASSPTSLAGLSTDTQYF. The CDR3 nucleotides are TGTGCCAGCTCACCCACCTCTCTAGCGGGGCTCAGCACAGATACGCAGTATTTT.

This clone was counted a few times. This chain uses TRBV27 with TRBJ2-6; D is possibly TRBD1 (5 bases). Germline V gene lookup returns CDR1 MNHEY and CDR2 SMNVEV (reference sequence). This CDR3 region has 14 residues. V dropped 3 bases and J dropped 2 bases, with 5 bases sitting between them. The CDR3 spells CASSFRAGANVLTF. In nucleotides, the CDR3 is TGTGCCAGCAGTTTCAGGGCTGGGGCCAACGTCCTGACTTTC.

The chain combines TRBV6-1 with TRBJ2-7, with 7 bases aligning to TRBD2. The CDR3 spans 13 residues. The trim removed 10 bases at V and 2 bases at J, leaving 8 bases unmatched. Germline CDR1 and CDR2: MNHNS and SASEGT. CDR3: CATIGGGTYEQYF. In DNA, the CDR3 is TGTGCCACCATAGGCGGGGGAACCTACGAGCAGTACTTC.

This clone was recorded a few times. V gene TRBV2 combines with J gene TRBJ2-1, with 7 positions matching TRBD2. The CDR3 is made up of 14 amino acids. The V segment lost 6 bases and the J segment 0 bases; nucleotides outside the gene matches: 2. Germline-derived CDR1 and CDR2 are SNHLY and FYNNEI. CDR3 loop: CASRAGSSYNEQFF. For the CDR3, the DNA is TGTGCCAGCAGAGCGGGGAGCTCCTACAATGAGCAGTTCTTC.

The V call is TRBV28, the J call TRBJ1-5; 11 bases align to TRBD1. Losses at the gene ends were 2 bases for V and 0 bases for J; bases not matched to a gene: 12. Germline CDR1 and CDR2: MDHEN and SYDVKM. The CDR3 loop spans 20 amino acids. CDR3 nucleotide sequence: TGTGCCAGCAGTTTAATGTTGCGGGACAGGGGGGGATCTAGCAATCAGCCCCAGCATTTT. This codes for CASSLMLRDRGGSSNQPQHF.

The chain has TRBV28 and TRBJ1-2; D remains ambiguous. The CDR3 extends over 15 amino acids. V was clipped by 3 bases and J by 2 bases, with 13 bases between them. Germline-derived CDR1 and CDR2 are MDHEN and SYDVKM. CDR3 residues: CASSFPPPENYGYTF. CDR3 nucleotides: TGTGCCAGCAGTTTCCCCCCCCCGGAGAACTATGGCTACACCTTC.

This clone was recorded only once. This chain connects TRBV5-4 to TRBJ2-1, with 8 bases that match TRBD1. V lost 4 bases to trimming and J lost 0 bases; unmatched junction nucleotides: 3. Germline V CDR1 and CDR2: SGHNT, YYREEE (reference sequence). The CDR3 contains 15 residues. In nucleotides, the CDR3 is TGTGCCAGCAGCAGGACAGGGACCTCCTACAATGAGCAGTTCTTC. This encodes CASSRTGTSYNEQFF.

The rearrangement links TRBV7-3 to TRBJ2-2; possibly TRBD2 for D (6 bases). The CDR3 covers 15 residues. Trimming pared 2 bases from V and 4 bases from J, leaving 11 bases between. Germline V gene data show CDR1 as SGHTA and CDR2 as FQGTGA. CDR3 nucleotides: TGTGCCAGCAGCTTAGGGGAGGCGGGCACCGGGGAGCTGTTTTTT. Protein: CASSLGEAGTGELFF.

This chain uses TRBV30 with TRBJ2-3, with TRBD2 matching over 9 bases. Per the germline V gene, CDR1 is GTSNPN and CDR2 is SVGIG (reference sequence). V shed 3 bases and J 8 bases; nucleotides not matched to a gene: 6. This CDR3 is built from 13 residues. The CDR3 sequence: CAWRQLSGSTQYF. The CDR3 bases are TGTGCCTGGAGACAGCTTAGCGGGAGTACGCAGTATTTT.

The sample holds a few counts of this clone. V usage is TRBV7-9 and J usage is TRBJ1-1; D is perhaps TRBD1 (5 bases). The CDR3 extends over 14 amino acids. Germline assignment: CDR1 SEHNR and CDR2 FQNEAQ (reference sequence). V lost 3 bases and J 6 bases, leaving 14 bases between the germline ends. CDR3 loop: CASSFMQGGAEAFF. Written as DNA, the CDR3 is TGTGCCAGCAGCTTTATGCAGGGAGGCGCTGAAGCTTTCTTT.

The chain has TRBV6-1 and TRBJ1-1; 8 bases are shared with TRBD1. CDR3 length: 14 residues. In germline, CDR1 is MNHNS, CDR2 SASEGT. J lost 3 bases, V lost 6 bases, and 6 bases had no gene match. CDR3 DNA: TGTGCCAGCAGCTTGACAGGGGTATACACTGAAGCTTTCTTT. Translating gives CASSLTGVYTEAFF.

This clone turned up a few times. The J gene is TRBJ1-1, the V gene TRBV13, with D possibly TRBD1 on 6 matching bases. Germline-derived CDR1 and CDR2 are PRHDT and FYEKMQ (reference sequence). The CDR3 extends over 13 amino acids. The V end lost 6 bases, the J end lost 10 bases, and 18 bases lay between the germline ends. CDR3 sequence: CASRKQGNSRAFF. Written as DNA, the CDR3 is TGTGCCAGCAGAAAACAGGGAAACTCTAGAGCTTTCTTT.

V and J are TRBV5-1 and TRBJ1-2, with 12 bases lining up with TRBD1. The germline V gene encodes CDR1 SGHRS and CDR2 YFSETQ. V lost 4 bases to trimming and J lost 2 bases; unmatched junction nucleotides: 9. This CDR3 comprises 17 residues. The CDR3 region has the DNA TGCGCCAGCAGCCCGGGGACAGGGGGCTTCGTAAACTATGGCTACACCTTC. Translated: CASSPGTGGFVNYGYTF.

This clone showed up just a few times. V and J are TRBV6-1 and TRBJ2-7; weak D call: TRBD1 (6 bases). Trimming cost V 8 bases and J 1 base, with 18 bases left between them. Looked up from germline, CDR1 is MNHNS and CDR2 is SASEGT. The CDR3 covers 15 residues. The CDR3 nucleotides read TGTGCCAGCGGGCTACAGAAACAGGGATCCTACGAGCAGTACTTC. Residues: CASGLQKQGSYEQYF.

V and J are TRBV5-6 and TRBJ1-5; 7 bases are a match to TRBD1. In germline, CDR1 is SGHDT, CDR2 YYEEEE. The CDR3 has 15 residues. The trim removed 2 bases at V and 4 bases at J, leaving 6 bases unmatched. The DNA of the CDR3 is TGTGCCAGCAGCTTTGCCGACAGGGAAAATCAGCCCCAGCATTTT. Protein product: CASSFADRENQPQHF.

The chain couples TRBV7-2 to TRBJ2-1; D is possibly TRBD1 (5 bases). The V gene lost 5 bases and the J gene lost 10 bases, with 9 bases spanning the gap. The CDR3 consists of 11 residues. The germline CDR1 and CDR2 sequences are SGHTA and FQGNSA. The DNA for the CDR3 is TGTGCCAGCAGCCAGGGCCCCGAGCAGTTCTTC. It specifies CASSQGPEQFF. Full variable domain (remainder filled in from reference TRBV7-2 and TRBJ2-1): GAGVSQSPSNKVTEKGKDVELRCDPISGHTALYWYRQSLGQGLEFLIYFQGNSAPDKSGLPSDRFSAERTGGSVSTLTIQRTQQEDSAVYLCASSQGPEQFFGPGTRLTVL.

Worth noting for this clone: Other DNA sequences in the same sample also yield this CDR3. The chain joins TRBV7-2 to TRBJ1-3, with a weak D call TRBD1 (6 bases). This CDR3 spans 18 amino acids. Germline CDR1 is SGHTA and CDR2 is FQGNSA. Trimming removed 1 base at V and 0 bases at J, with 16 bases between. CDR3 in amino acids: CASSLEGQGPFSGNTIYF. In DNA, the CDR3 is TGTGCCAGCAGCTTAGAGGGGCAGGGGCCCTTCTCTGGAAACACCATATATTTT. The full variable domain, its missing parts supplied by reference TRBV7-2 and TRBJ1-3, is GAGVSQSPSNKVTEKGKDVELRCDPISGHTALYWYRQSLGQGLEFLIYFQGNSAPDKSGLPSDRFSAERTGGSVSTLTIQRTQQEDSAVYLCASSLEGQGPFSGNTIYFGEGSWLTVV.

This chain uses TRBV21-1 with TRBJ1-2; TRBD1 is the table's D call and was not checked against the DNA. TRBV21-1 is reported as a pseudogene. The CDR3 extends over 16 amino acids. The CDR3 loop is CASSKGGQGAWYGYTF. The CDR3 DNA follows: TGTGCCAGCAGCAAAGGGGGACAGGGGGCATGGTATGGCTACACCTTC.

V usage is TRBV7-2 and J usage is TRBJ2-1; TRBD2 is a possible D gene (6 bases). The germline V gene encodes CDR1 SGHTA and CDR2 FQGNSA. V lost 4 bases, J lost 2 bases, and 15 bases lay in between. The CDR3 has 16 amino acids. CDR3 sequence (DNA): TGTGCCAGCAGCTCGGGCCCAGCGGGCACCTACAATGAGCAGTTCTTC. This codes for CASSSGPAGTYNEQFF.

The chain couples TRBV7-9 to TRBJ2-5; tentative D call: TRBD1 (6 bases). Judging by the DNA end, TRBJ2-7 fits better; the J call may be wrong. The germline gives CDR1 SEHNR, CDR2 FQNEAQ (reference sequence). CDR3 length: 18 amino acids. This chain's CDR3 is CASSLRVAPGQGSYEQYF. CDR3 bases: TGTGCCAGCAGCCTAAGAGTAGCGCCGGGACAAGGCTCCTACGAGCAGTACTTC.

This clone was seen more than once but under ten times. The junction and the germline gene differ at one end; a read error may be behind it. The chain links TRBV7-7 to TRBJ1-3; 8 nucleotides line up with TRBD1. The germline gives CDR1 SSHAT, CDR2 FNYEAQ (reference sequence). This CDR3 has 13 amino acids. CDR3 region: CASSRGPGNTIYF. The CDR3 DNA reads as TGTGCTAGCAGCAGGGGGCCTGGAAACACCATATATTTT. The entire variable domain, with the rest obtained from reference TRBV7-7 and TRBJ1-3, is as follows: GAGVSQSPRYKVTKRGQDVTLRCDPISSHATLYWYQQALGQGPEFLTYFNYEAQPDKSGLPSDRFSAERPEGSISTLTIQRTEQRDSAMYRCASSRGPGNTIYFGEGSWLTVV.

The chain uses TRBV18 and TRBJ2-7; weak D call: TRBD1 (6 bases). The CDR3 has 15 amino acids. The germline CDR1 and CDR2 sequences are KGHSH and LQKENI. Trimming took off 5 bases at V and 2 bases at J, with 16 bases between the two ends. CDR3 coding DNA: TGTGCCAGCTCAGCGGAAACCTGGGACACCTACGAGCAGTACTTC. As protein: CASSAETWDTYEQYF.

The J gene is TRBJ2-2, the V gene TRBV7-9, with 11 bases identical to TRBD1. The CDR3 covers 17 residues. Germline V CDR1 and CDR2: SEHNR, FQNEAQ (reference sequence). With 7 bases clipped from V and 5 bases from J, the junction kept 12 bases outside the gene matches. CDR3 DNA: TGTGCCAGCATCTACCCCGGACAGGGGGCAGGGACCGGGGAGCTGTTTTTT. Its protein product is CASIYPGQGAGTGELFF.

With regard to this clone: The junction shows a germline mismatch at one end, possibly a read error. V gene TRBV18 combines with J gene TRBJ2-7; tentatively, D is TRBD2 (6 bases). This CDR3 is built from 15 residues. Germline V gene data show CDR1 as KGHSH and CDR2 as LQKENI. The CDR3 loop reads CASSPAGFSSDEQYF. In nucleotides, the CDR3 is TGTGCCAGCTCACCGGCGGGGTTTTCCTCCGACGAGCAGTACTTC.

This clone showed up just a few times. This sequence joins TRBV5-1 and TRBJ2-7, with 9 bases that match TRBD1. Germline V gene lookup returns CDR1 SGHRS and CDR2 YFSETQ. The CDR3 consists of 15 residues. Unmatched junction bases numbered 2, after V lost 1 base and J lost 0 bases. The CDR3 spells CASSLTGQGSYEQYF. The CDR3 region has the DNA TGCGCCAGCAGCTTGACGGGACAGGGCTCCTACGAGCAGTACTTC.

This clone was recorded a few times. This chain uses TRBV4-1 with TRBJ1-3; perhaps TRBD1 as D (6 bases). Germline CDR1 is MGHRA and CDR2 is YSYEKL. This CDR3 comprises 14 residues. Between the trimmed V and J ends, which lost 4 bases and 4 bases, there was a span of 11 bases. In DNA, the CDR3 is TGCGCCAGCAGCCGACAGGTCTCCGGAAACACCATATATTTT. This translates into CASSRQVSGNTIYF.

As DNA, the CDR3 is TGTGCCAGCAGTTTGGACAGGGCGAACTATGGCTACACCTTC. Translated, it gives CASSLDRANYGYTF. The chain joins TRBV27 to TRBJ1-2, with 8 bases that match TRBD1. Trimming cost V 3 bases and J 2 bases; bases outside gene matches: 2. This CDR3 is 14 amino acids long. Looked up from germline, CDR1 is MNHEY and CDR2 is SMNVEV (reference sequence).

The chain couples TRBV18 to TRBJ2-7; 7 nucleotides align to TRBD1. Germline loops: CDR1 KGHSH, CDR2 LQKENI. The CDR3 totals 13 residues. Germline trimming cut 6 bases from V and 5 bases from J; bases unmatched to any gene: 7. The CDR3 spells CASSDTGVDEQYF. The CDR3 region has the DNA TGTGCCAGCTCGGACACAGGGGTGGACGAGCAGTACTTC.